This T cell receptor beta chain is drawn from a study of blood T cell repertoires in COVID-19. Study context: PBMCs, B-cell-depleted T cells, or T cells were the source of the cDNA or gDNA that made up the material.

V lost 0 bases and J 6 bases, leaving 15 bases between the germline ends. Germline assignment: CDR1 MNHEY and CDR2 SVGAGI. The CDR3 extends over 15 amino acids. The table came from immunoSEQ multiplex PCR; TCRdb's copy has only in-frame clones and leaves some out. Of about 140,000 clones listed, approximately 80% are singletons. In its sample, this clone was seen once. Material for sequencing was peripheral blood. The rearrangement uses TRBV6-5 and TRBJ2-7; maybe TRBD1 (5 bases). This TCR derives from a human donor in a cohort sampled during active COVID-19. CDR3 coding DNA: TGTGCCAGCAGTTACTCGATATGGGGCCTCGGCGAGCAGTACTTC. Amino acid sequence: CASSYSIWGLGEQYF.